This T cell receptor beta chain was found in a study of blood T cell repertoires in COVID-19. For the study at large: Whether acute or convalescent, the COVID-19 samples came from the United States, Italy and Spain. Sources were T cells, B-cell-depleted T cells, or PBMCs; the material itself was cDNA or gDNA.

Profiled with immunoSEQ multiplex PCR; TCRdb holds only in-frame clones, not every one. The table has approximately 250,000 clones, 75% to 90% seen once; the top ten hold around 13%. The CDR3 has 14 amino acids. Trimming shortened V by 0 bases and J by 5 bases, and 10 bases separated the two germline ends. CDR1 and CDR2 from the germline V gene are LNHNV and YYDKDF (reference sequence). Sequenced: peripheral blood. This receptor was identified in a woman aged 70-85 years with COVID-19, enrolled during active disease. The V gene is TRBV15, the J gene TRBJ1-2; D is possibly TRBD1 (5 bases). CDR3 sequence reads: CATSRERGGYGYTF. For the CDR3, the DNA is TGTGCCACCAGCAGAGAAAGGGGTGGGTATGGCTACACCTTC. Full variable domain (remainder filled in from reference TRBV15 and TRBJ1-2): DAMVIQNPRYQVTQFGKPVTLSCSQTLNHNVMYWYQQKSSQAPKLLFHYYDKDFNNEADTPDNFQSRRPNTSFCFLDIRSPGLGDTAMYLCATSRERGGYGYTFGSGTRLTVV.